This entry lists 4 T cell receptor beta chains sequenced from one sample in a study of T cells in Graves' hyperthyroidism and ophthalmopathy (dated by TCRdb to about 2019). Receptor amplification or capture employed multiplex PCR. The reads were generated on an Illumina HiSeq 2000. The TCR beta CDR3 regions were amplified from the RNA transcripts. A first-round RT-PCR of the TCR CDR3 used the HTBI primer set with the Qiagen OneStep RT-PCR kit. Clones were called with MiXCR by TCRdb after fastp trimmed the public reads at Q25, and only in-frame beta chains were retained. Identical CDR3 protein sequences are pooled into one entry, listed with their most common genes and DNA. The sample records roughly 300,000 distinct CDR3 sequences, about 25% of which are singletons. The ten largest make up about 30% of the sample. Sequenced input: blood. Receptor source: a man aged 35-49 years with Graves' hyperthyroidism that later progressed to Graves' ophthalmopathy.

This clonotype appeared many times. V gene TRBV30 combines with J gene TRBJ1-1; D gene ambiguous. V lost 0 bases to trimming and J lost 4 bases, with 12 bases between them. The CDR3 covers 14 residues. Germline V CDR1 and CDR2: GTSNPN, SVGIG (reference sequence). The CDR3 DNA sequence: TGTGCCTGGAGTGTCCCCGAGTGGGGCACTGAAGCTTTCTTT. Translated, it gives CAWSVPEWGTEAFF.

This clonotype showed up many times. V is TRBV5-6 and J is TRBJ2-5; D perhaps matches TRBD1 (6 bases). The CDR3 is 12 residues long. The germline V gene has CDR1 SGHDT and CDR2 YYEEEE. V lost 3 bases and J lost 3, with 6 bases in between. CDR3 sequence: CASSYREETQYF. Written as DNA, the CDR3 is TGTGCCAGCAGCTACAGGGAAGAGACCCAGTACTTC.

This clonotype was seen at least ten times. The chain carries TRBV12-3 or TRBV12-4 and TRBJ2-5, with D perhaps TRBD2 (5 bases). V was trimmed by 0 bases and J by 1 base, leaving 12 bases between them. The CDR3 runs to 16 residues. The CDR3, as DNA: TGTGCCAGCAGTTTAGCGCAAGGACTCATCCAAGAGACCCAGTACTTC. Amino acids: CASSLAQGLIQETQYF.

This chain joins TRBV6-2 or TRBV6-3 and TRBJ2-5; TRBD2 aligns across 9 bases. Germline lookup yields CDR1 MNHEY and CDR2 SVGEGT. The V gene end was trimmed by 2 bases and the J gene end by 5 bases; junction bases not matched to a gene: 9. The CDR3 spans 16 residues. The CDR3 nucleotides are TGTGCCAGCAGTTACAGGGGCGGGAGGGGAACGGAGACCCAGTACTTC. Translating it yields CASSYRGGRGTETQYF.